This entry concerns a single TCR beta chain. Its matching antigen is unknown. After removal of 3 bases from V and 2 bases from J, the junction contained 10 bases not matched to a gene. The CDR3 is 18 amino acids. The V gene's germline CDR1 is MGHRA and CDR2 YSYEKL. The sample comes from a study of CD8+ T cells in alopecia areata. Study-level information: At a dose of 5 to 10 mg twice daily, oral tofacitinib was given to treated patients. Broader study findings: With patients, TCR sharing proved less clear than in mice, a difference possibly related to HLA.

Reverse transcription of extracted RNA yielded cDNA, which provided the sequencing template. Sequencing used immunoSEQ multiplex PCR; TCRdb keeps in-frame clones, though not all of them. Among 95,000 to 100,000 clones listed, roughly three fifths were seen once. Treatment defined: oral pan-JAK inhibitor, 5-10 mg twice daily. This chain connects TRBV4-1 to TRBJ1-5; 10 bases are a match to TRBD1. Sequencing used CD8+ T cells sorted from blood, obtained at approximately week 60, from a patient treated with tofacitinib. This sequence originates from a human donor with alopecia areata. The CDR3 DNA reads as TGCGCCAGCAGCCAGGGGACAGGGGATGCCGGGGGCAATCAGCCCCAGCATTTT. It codes for CASSQGTGDAGGNQPQHF.